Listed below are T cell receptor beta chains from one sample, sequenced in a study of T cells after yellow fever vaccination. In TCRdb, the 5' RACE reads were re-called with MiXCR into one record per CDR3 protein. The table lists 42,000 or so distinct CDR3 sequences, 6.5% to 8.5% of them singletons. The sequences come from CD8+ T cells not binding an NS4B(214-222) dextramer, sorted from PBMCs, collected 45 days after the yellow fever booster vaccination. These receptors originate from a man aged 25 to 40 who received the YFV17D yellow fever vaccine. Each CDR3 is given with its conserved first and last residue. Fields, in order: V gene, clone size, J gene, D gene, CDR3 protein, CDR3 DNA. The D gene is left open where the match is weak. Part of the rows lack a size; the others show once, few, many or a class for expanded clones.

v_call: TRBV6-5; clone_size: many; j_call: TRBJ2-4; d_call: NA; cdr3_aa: CASGSRENIQYF; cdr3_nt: TGTGCCAGCGGGTCCAGGGAAAACATTCAGTACTTC
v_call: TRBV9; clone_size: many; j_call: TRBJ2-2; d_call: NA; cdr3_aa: CASSGTGTQQGFPGELFF; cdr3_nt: TGTGCCAGCAGCGGCACTGGGACTCAACAGGGGTTTCCCGGGGAGCTGTTTTTT
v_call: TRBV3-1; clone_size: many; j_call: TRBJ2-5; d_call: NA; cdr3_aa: CASSHEDATWETQYF; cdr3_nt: TGTGCCAGCAGCCATGAGGACGCAACTTGGGAGACCCAGTACTTC
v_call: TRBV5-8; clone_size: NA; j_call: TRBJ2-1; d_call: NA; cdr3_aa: CASSLDRSSYNEQFF; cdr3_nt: TGTGCCAGCAGCTTGGATCGGAGCTCCTACAATGAGCAGTTCTTC
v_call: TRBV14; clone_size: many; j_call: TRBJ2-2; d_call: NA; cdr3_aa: CASSQGHYTGELFF; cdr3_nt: TGTGCCAGCAGCCAAGGGCACTACACCGGGGAGCTGTTTTTT
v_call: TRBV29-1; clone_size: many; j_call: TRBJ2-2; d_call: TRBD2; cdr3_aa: CSAPLAGVGGELFF; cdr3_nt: TGCAGCGCGCCACTAGCGGGAGTGGGCGGGGAGCTGTTTTTT
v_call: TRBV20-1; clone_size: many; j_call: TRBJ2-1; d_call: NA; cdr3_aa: CSASGRGTYNEQFF; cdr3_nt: TGCAGTGCAAGTGGTCGGGGTACCTACAATGAGCAGTTCTTC
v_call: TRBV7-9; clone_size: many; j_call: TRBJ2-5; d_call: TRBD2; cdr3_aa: CASNRLAFHQETQYF; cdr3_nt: TGTGCCAGCAACCGACTAGCGTTTCACCAAGAGACCCAGTACTTC
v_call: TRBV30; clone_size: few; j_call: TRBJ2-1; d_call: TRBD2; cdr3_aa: CAWDSGRAYNEQFF; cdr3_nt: TGTGCCTGGGATAGCGGGAGGGCATACAATGAGCAGTTCTTC
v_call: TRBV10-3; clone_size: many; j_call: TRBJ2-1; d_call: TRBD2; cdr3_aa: CAVSSGSSYNEQFF; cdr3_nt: TGTGCCGTCTCTAGCGGGAGCTCCTACAATGAGCAGTTCTTC
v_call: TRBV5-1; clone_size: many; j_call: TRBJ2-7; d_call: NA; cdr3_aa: CASSLESVRRGPGDEQYF; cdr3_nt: TGCGCCAGCAGCTTGGAATCCGTTAGGCGGGGTCCGGGGGACGAGCAGTACTTC
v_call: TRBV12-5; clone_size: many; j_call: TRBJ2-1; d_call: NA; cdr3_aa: CASGPVNEQFF; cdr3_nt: TGTGCTAGTGGCCCAGTCAATGAGCAGTTCTTC
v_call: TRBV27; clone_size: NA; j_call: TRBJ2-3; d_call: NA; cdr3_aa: CASSSPLLDTQYF; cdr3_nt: TGTGCCAGCAGTTCCCCTCTGTTGGATACGCAGTATTTT
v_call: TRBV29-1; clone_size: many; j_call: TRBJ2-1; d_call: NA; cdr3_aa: CSVEGSAGKRNNEQFF; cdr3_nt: TGCAGCGTTGAAGGTTCAGCGGGCAAGCGAAACAATGAGCAGTTCTTC
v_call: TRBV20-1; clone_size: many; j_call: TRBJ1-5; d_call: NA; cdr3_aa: CSATDRGANQPQHF; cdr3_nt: TGCAGTGCTACTGACCGGGGGGCGAATCAGCCCCAGCATTTT
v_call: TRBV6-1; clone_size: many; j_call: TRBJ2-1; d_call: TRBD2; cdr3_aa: CASTRTSEPSNEQFF; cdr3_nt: TGTGCCAGCACCAGGACTAGCGAGCCATCCAATGAGCAGTTCTTC
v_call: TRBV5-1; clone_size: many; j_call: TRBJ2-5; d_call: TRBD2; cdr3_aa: CASSAPPLFTSGAQETQYF; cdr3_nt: TGCGCCAGCAGCGCCCCCCCGTTGTTCACTAGCGGAGCACAAGAGACCCAGTACTTC